Below, 14 T cell receptor beta chains from the same sample are listed, as sequenced in a study of identifying expanded T cells in peripheral blood. The data were produced by immunoSEQ multiplex PCR, yet TCRdb's version contains in-frame clones alone and is incomplete. The profile shows approximately 100,000 clones, about 87% of them singletons. Sequenced material: blood. Receptors were obtained from a person aged 18 to 70 in good health.

This clone was seen more than once but under ten times. This chain joins TRBV18 and TRBJ2-1; a possible D gene is TRBD2 (5 bases). V was shortened by 6 bases and J by 5 bases, with 20 bases between the two germline ends. CDR1 and CDR2 (germline): KGHSH, LQKENI. The length of the CDR3 is 16 residues. DNA for the CDR3: TGTGCCAGCTCCAACCCGAAGGGCCGGGGAAACAATGAGCAGTTCTTC. Translated: CASSNPKGRGNNEQFF.

The gene calls are TRBV7-2 and TRBJ2-7; D is undetermined. The CDR3 loop spans 14 amino acids. The germline V gene encodes CDR1 SGHTA and CDR2 FQGNSA. V lost 3 bases to trimming and J lost 0 bases, with 9 bases between them. In nucleotides, the CDR3 is TGTGCCAGCAGCTTTAGGTCTTTCTCCTACGAGCAGTACTTC. Residues: CASSFRSFSYEQYF.

V is TRBV6-6 and J is TRBJ1-5; D is unclear. V was pared by 2 bases and J by 6 bases, with 5 bases between. In germline, CDR1 is MNHNY, CDR2 SVGAGI (reference sequence). This CDR3 contains 12 residues. CDR3 region: CASSYPGQPQHF. CDR3 nucleotides: TGTGCCAGCAGTTACCCGGGTCAGCCCCAGCATTTT.

The chain recombines TRBV19 with TRBJ2-7; D is unresolved. Germline V lookup: CDR1 LNHDA, CDR2 SQIVND (reference sequence). CDR3 length: 11 residues. The V end lost 4 bases, the J end lost 3 bases, and 4 bases lay between the germline ends. The CDR3 DNA is TGTGCCAGTAGTACAGGCTACGAGCAGTACTTC. Translation: CASSTGYEQYF.

This clone has a handful of counts. V and J are TRBV6-4 and TRBJ2-3; D unresolved. Deletions cut 0 bases from V and 0 bases from J, with 13 bases between. The CDR3 consists of 17 residues. CDR1 and CDR2 (germline): MRHNA, SNTAGT. CDR3 protein: CASSDSSLGRSTDTQYF. The DNA of the CDR3 is TGTGCCAGCAGTGACTCTTCCCTGGGCCGCAGCACAGATACGCAGTATTTT.

The chain combines TRBV28 with TRBJ2-3, with D hard to call. Germline CDR1 and CDR2: MDHEN and SYDVKM. The germline V and J ends were trimmed by 2 bases and 15 bases, with 12 bases remaining between them. The length of the CDR3 is 11 residues. CDR3 protein: CASSLGVEEYF. The CDR3 coding sequence is TGTGCCAGCAGTTTAGGGGTAGAGGAATATTTT.

The rearrangement uses TRBV9 and TRBJ2-1, with TRBD1 matching 10 bases. The V segment lost 0 bases and the J segment 3 bases; nucleotides outside the gene matches: 3. CDR3 length: 16 amino acids. The germline CDR1 and CDR2 sequences are SGDLS and YYNGEE. CDR3: CASSVEGTGDYNEQFF. CDR3 sequence (DNA): TGTGCCAGCAGCGTAGAAGGGACAGGGGACTACAATGAGCAGTTCTTC.

The chain has TRBV7-3 and TRBJ2-3, with D uncertain. The germline gives CDR1 SGHTA, CDR2 FQGTGA. Trimming shortened V by 3 bases and J by 4 bases, and 5 bases separated the two germline ends. The CDR3 is 12 amino acids. The CDR3 region is CASSFSADTQYF. The DNA of the CDR3 is TGTGCCAGCAGCTTTAGTGCAGATACGCAGTATTTT.

There are a few counts of this clone. V and J are TRBV28 and TRBJ1-3; 8 positions match TRBD1. The CDR3 is made up of 16 amino acids. Germline V gives CDR1 MDHEN, CDR2 SYDVKM. Losses at the gene ends were 6 bases for V and 0 bases for J; bases not matched to a gene: 7. The CDR3 DNA reads as TGTGCCAGCAGGGCCGGGGACAGGAGCTCTGGAAACACCATATATTTT. Translated, it gives CASRAGDRSSGNTIYF.

This chain uses TRBV5-4 with TRBJ2-1; D may match TRBD1 or TRBD2 (6 bases each). CDR1 and CDR2 (germline): SGHNT, YYREEE (reference sequence). The CDR3 spans 15 residues. With 1 base removed from V and 7 bases from J, the gap between germline ends came to 15 bases. In DNA, the CDR3 is TGTGCCAGCAGCTTGACCACGACAGGAGGGAATGAGCAGTTCTTC. Residues: CASSLTTTGGNEQFF.

The chain carries TRBV6-1 and TRBJ2-1; tentatively, D is TRBD2 (5 bases). Germline V lookup: CDR1 MNHNS, CDR2 SASEGT. The CDR3 loop spans 12 amino acids. Trimming left V 7 bases short and J 9 bases short, with 13 bases between. The CDR3 coding sequence is TGTGCCAGCACCGAGGGTTTCTTTGAGCAGTTCTTC. This translates into CASTEGFFEQFF.

The chain combines TRBV7-9 with TRBJ2-5, with D possibly called TRBD1 or TRBD2 (5 bases each). CDR3 length: 14 amino acids. Trimming took off 3 bases at V and 5 bases at J, with 13 bases between the two ends. Per the germline V gene, CDR1 is SEHNR and CDR2 is FQNEAQ (reference sequence). The CDR3 bases are TGTGCCAGCAGCTTCCCCGGGGCGCGGGAGACCCAGTACTTC. Its protein is CASSFPGARETQYF.

This chain connects TRBV7-2 to TRBJ2-7; TRBD2 might be the D (7 bases). Germline values: CDR1 SGHTA, CDR2 FQGNSA. CDR3 length: 15 residues. Deletions cut 1 base from V and 2 bases from J, with 12 bases between. The CDR3 is CASSLERGATYEQYF. The CDR3 DNA reads as TGTGCCAGCAGCTTAGAACGGGGGGCTACCTACGAGCAGTACTTC.

The genes are TRBV27 and TRBJ1-2, with D possibly TRBD1 on 6 matching bases. Germline V gene lookup returns CDR1 MNHEY and CDR2 SMNVEV (reference sequence). CDR3 length: 13 residues. Trimming took off 10 bases at V and 2 bases at J, with 14 bases between the two ends. The CDR3 DNA reads as TGTGCCATTTTACAGGGTGGAAACTATGGCTACACCTTC. Protein: CAILQGGNYGYTF.